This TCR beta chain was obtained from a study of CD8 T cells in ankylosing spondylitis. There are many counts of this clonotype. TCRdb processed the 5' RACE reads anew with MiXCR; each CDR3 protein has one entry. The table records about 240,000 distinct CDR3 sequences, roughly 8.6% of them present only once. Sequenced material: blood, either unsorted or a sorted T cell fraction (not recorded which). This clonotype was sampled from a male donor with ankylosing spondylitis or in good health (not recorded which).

The CDR3 loop is CASSLVGASNQPQHF. The CDR3 nucleotides read TGTGCCAGCAGCTTAGTGGGGGCGAGCAATCAGCCCCAGCATTTT. The chain joins TRBV7-2 to TRBJ1-5; possible D gene TRBD1, 6 bases. The V and J ends lost 1 base and 1 base respectively, with 8 bases between them. Per the germline V gene, CDR1 is SGHTA and CDR2 is FQGNSA. The CDR3 covers 15 residues.